These T cell receptor beta chains were read from a single sample in a study of CD8+CD57+ T cells in acquired aplastic anemia. TCRdb re-called the reads with MiXCR, one entry per CDR3 protein. This table has 100,000 to 150,000 distinct CDR3 sequences, around two fifths appearing once. The source material was sorted CD4+, CD8+, or CD8+CD57+ T cells (not recorded which) from PBMCs. The source of these receptors is a human donor in good health, serving as a control. Each CDR3 is given with its conserved first and last residue. D genes are given only for firm matches. The size entry is marked missing in some rows and otherwise reads once, few, many or a size class.

cdr3_length: 14
v_call: TRBV27
j_call: TRBJ2-5
d_call: TRBD1
clone_size: .
cdr3_nt: TGTGCCAGCAGTTTACAGGGGGCTAAAGAGACCCAGTACTTC
cdr3_aa: CASSLQGAKETQYF

cdr3_length: 13
v_call: TRBV20-1
j_call: TRBJ2-1
d_call: TRBD1
clone_size: .
cdr3_nt: TGCAGCTTGACAGGGGGCTCCTACAATGAGCAGTTCTTC
cdr3_aa: CSLTGGSYNEQFF

cdr3_length: 12
v_call: TRBV20-1
j_call: TRBJ2-1
d_call: .
clone_size: many
cdr3_nt: TGCAGTGCAAAATTGACGGGGGATGAGCAGTTCTTC
cdr3_aa: CSAKLTGDEQFF

cdr3_length: 14
v_call: TRBV12-3/TRBV12-4
j_call: TRBJ1-2
d_call: .
clone_size: .
cdr3_nt: TGTGCCAGCAGGTCGGACAGACCTACCTATGGCTACACCTTC
cdr3_aa: CASRSDRPTYGYTF

cdr3_length: 17
v_call: TRBV4-2
j_call: TRBJ2-5
d_call: TRBD2
clone_size: .
cdr3_nt: TGTGCCAGCAGCCCCGGGACTAGCGGAAGCTCCTACAATGAGCAGTACTTC
cdr3_aa: CASSPGTSGSSYNEQYF

cdr3_length: 16
v_call: TRBV7-8
j_call: TRBJ1-2
d_call: TRBD1
clone_size: .
cdr3_nt: TGTGCCAGCAGCCTCACCGGGACAGGCTCCGCTCGGGGCTACACCTTC
cdr3_aa: CASSLTGTGSARGYTF

cdr3_length: 14
v_call: TRBV5-5
j_call: TRBJ1-4
d_call: .
clone_size: many
cdr3_nt: TGTGCCAGCAGCTTAAGTGCGACCAAGGAAAAACTGTTTTTT
cdr3_aa: CASSLSATKEKLFF

cdr3_length: 14
v_call: TRBV10-2
j_call: TRBJ1-1
d_call: .
clone_size: few
cdr3_nt: TGCGCCAGCAGTGGGGGGACACAGAACACTGAAGCTTTCTTT
cdr3_aa: CASSGGTQNTEAFF

cdr3_length: 15
v_call: TRBV7-9
j_call: TRBJ2-5
d_call: .
clone_size: many
cdr3_nt: TGTGCCAGCAGCCCGATGGAGACGACGGCGGAGACCCAGTACTTC
cdr3_aa: CASSPMETTAETQYF

cdr3_length: 17
v_call: TRBV9
j_call: TRBJ2-7
d_call: TRBD1
clone_size: .
cdr3_nt: TGTGCCAGCAGCGTAGGAGCCCTCCCGGGACAGGGTTACGAGCAGTACTTC
cdr3_aa: CASSVGALPGQGYEQYF

cdr3_length: 16
v_call: TRBV9
j_call: TRBJ2-5
d_call: TRBD2
clone_size: many
cdr3_nt: TGTGCCAGCAGCCTTATTAGCGGGGGGGCCTATGAGACCCAGTACTTC
cdr3_aa: CASSLISGGAYETQYF

cdr3_length: 15
v_call: TRBV19
j_call: TRBJ1-1
d_call: .
clone_size: many
cdr3_nt: TGTGCCAGTAGTATTGGGGACCGCCTACACACTGAAGCTTTCTTT
cdr3_aa: CASSIGDRLHTEAFF

cdr3_length: 16
v_call: TRBV7-6
j_call: TRBJ2-7
d_call: TRBD1
clone_size: .
cdr3_nt: TGTGCCAGCAGCTACCAACCGGGACAGGGGCGAGGCGAGCAGTACTTC
cdr3_aa: CASSYQPGQGRGEQYF

cdr3_length: 16
v_call: TRBV11-2
j_call: TRBJ2-2
d_call: .
clone_size: .
cdr3_nt: TGCAGCGTTGATAGGGGGGAGGGTTGGAACACCGGGGAGCTGTTTTTT
cdr3_aa: CSVDRGEGWNTGELFF

cdr3_length: 13
v_call: TRBV24-1
j_call: TRBJ1-2
d_call: .
clone_size: .
cdr3_nt: TGTGCCACCAGTGATTCCAGGGGCTGGGGCTACACCTTC
cdr3_aa: CATSDSRGWGYTF

cdr3_length: 14
v_call: TRBV3-1
j_call: TRBJ2-1
d_call: TRBD2
clone_size: few
cdr3_nt: TGTGCCAGCAGCACCGGGACTAGCGTCACTGAGCAGTTCTTC
cdr3_aa: CASSTGTSVTEQFF

cdr3_length: 15
v_call: TRBV12-3/TRBV12-4
j_call: TRBJ2-1
d_call: .
clone_size: many
cdr3_nt: TGTGCCAGCAGTTTTGGCGGGATGTCCTACAATGAGCAGTTCTTC
cdr3_aa: CASSFGGMSYNEQFF

cdr3_length: 12
v_call: TRBV20-1
j_call: TRBJ1-2
d_call: TRBD1
clone_size: .
cdr3_nt: TGCAGTGCTTCTTCAGGGGGCAGTGGCTACACCTTC
cdr3_aa: CSASSGGSGYTF

cdr3_length: 12
v_call: TRBV29-1
j_call: TRBJ2-7
d_call: TRBD1
clone_size: .
cdr3_nt: TGCAGCGCTCGGACAGGCTCCCACGAGCGGTACTTC
cdr3_aa: CSARTGSHERYF

cdr3_length: 13
v_call: TRBV2
j_call: TRBJ2-1
d_call: .
clone_size: many
cdr3_nt: TGTGCCAGCAAGATCATAAGGGACAATGAGCAGTTCTTC
cdr3_aa: CASKIIRDNEQFF

cdr3_length: 14
v_call: TRBV6-6
j_call: TRBJ1-6
d_call: .
clone_size: many
cdr3_nt: TGTGCCAGCAGTTACTCAAGGGCCAATTCACCCCTCCACTTT
cdr3_aa: CASSYSRANSPLHF

cdr3_length: 12
v_call: TRBV19
j_call: TRBJ1-1
d_call: .
clone_size: many
cdr3_nt: TGTGCCAGTGGTCTCTCAAGGACTGAAGCTTTCTTT
cdr3_aa: CASGLSRTEAFF

cdr3_length: 15
v_call: TRBV20-1
j_call: TRBJ2-5
d_call: .
clone_size: few
cdr3_nt: TGCAGTGCTAGATTCGTGCAGGGTAATCGGGAGACCCAGTACTTC
cdr3_aa: CSARFVQGNRETQYF

cdr3_length: 13
v_call: TRBV19
j_call: TRBJ1-2
d_call: .
clone_size: many
cdr3_nt: TGTGCCAGTACTAACCCGGCTAACTATGGCTACACCTTC
cdr3_aa: CASTNPANYGYTF

cdr3_length: 18
v_call: TRBV7-8
j_call: TRBJ1-6
d_call: .
clone_size: once
cdr3_nt: TGTGCCAGCAGCTCTGCGACTAGCGGGAGTTGGTACGACTCACCCCTCCACTTT
cdr3_aa: CASSSATSGSWYDSPLHF

cdr3_length: 15
v_call: TRBV10-1
j_call: TRBJ1-4
d_call: .
clone_size: many
cdr3_nt: TGCGCCAGCAGTGTGTCACGTCCCACTAATGAAAAACTGTTTTTT
cdr3_aa: CASSVSRPTNEKLFF

cdr3_length: 13
v_call: TRBV10-3
j_call: TRBJ2-3
d_call: .
clone_size: .
cdr3_nt: TGTGCCATTAAAACCGGGTCCACAGATACGCAGTATTTT
cdr3_aa: CAIKTGSTDTQYF

cdr3_length: 13
v_call: TRBV15
j_call: TRBJ2-7
d_call: .
clone_size: .
cdr3_nt: TGTGCCACCAGCAGAGATAACCGGTACGAGCAGTACTTC
cdr3_aa: CATSRDNRYEQYF

cdr3_length: 15
v_call: TRBV18
j_call: TRBJ1-5
d_call: .
clone_size: many
cdr3_nt: TGTGCCAGCTCACCGTCCGAAACTAGCAATCAGCCCCAGCATTTT
cdr3_aa: CASSPSETSNQPQHF

cdr3_length: 14
v_call: TRBV5-1
j_call: TRBJ2-5
d_call: .
clone_size: .
cdr3_nt: TGCGCCAGCAGCCCATCCGGGGCGGGAGAGACCCAGTACTTC
cdr3_aa: CASSPSGAGETQYF

cdr3_length: 14
v_call: TRBV5-1
j_call: TRBJ2-1
d_call: .
clone_size: many
cdr3_nt: TGCGCCAGCAAGACAGCGGGGACATACAATGAGCAGTTCTTC
cdr3_aa: CASKTAGTYNEQFF

cdr3_length: 12
v_call: TRBV6-1
j_call: TRBJ2-7
d_call: TRBD1
clone_size: .
cdr3_nt: TGTGCCAGCATGGACAGGGCCCACGAGCAGTACTTC
cdr3_aa: CASMDRAHEQYF

cdr3_length: 13
v_call: TRBV15
j_call: TRBJ2-7
d_call: .
clone_size: .
cdr3_nt: TGTGCCACCAGCAGAGATAGGGAGTACGAGCAGTACTTC
cdr3_aa: CATSRDREYEQYF

cdr3_length: 11
v_call: TRBV2
j_call: TRBJ1-1
d_call: .
clone_size: many
cdr3_nt: TGTGCCAGCAGCGTTCGACAGGAAGCTTTCTTT
cdr3_aa: CASSVRQEAFF

cdr3_length: 13
v_call: TRBV7-7
j_call: TRBJ1-1
d_call: .
clone_size: many
cdr3_nt: TGTGCCAGCAGCCCCGATCTGAACACTGAAGCTTTCTTT
cdr3_aa: CASSPDLNTEAFF

cdr3_length: 14
v_call: TRBV11-2
j_call: TRBJ2-7
d_call: .
clone_size: many
cdr3_nt: TGTGCCAGCAGCCCGGGAAGGGTTGTACGCGAGCAGTACTTC
cdr3_aa: CASSPGRVVREQYF

cdr3_length: 13
v_call: TRBV30
j_call: TRBJ2-5
d_call: .
clone_size: many
cdr3_nt: TGTGCCTGGGACGGGGGAATGACGGAGACCCAGTACTTC
cdr3_aa: CAWDGGMTETQYF

cdr3_length: 13
v_call: TRBV29-1
j_call: TRBJ1-1
d_call: .
clone_size: many
cdr3_nt: TGCAGCGTTGCAGGCAACTTGAACACTGAAGCTTTCTTT
cdr3_aa: CSVAGNLNTEAFF

cdr3_length: 16
v_call: TRBV24-1
j_call: TRBJ2-1
d_call: .
clone_size: .
cdr3_nt: TGTGCCACCAGTGATCCCGGGTCGCCTCTTGGCAATGAGCAGTTCTTC
cdr3_aa: CATSDPGSPLGNEQFF

cdr3_length: 13
v_call: TRBV5-1
j_call: TRBJ2-1
d_call: .
clone_size: .
cdr3_nt: TGCGCCAGCAGCTTGGGATACTACAATGAGCAGTTCTTC
cdr3_aa: CASSLGYYNEQFF

cdr3_length: 12
v_call: TRBV25-1
j_call: TRBJ2-3
d_call: .
clone_size: .
cdr3_nt: TGTGCCAGCAGTGCACCCACAGATACGCAGTATTTT
cdr3_aa: CASSAPTDTQYF

cdr3_length: 14
v_call: TRBV11-2
j_call: TRBJ2-1
d_call: .
clone_size: .
cdr3_nt: TGTGCCAGCAGCTCGCAGACAGGTTACAATGAGCAGTTCTTC
cdr3_aa: CASSSQTGYNEQFF

cdr3_length: 15
v_call: TRBV9
j_call: TRBJ2-3
d_call: TRBD2
clone_size: .
cdr3_nt: TGTGCCAGCAGCCCCCTCGCGGGAGGGACAGATACGCAGTATTTT
cdr3_aa: CASSPLAGGTDTQYF

cdr3_length: 14
v_call: TRBV3-1
j_call: TRBJ1-2
d_call: .
clone_size: few
cdr3_nt: TGTGCCAGCAGCCGTACCGACGGCTCCTATGGCTACACCTTC
cdr3_aa: CASSRTDGSYGYTF

cdr3_length: 14
v_call: TRBV6-1
j_call: TRBJ1-6
d_call: .
clone_size: many
cdr3_nt: TGTGCCAGCAGCCTTACAGGGAGGAATTCACCCCTCCACTTT
cdr3_aa: CASSLTGRNSPLHF

cdr3_length: 16
v_call: TRBV24-1
j_call: TRBJ2-1
d_call: TRBD1
clone_size: many
cdr3_nt: TGTGCCACCAGTGATCGCCGGGGACAGTCTTACAATGAGCAGTTCTTC
cdr3_aa: CATSDRRGQSYNEQFF

cdr3_length: 13
v_call: TRBV5-1
j_call: TRBJ1-2
d_call: .
clone_size: .
cdr3_nt: TGCGCCAGCAGCCCGGGGGGCATCAGATCCTACACCTTC
cdr3_aa: CASSPGGIRSYTF

cdr3_length: 10
v_call: TRBV30
j_call: TRBJ1-4
d_call: .
clone_size: few
cdr3_nt: TGTGCCGGGGGACATGAAAAACTGTTTTTT
cdr3_aa: CAGGHEKLFF

cdr3_length: 16
v_call: TRBV2
j_call: TRBJ2-5
d_call: TRBD2
clone_size: .
cdr3_nt: TGTGCCAGCAGTGAAGGCCCGCTAGCGGGACTGGAGACCCAGTACTTC
cdr3_aa: CASSEGPLAGLETQYF

cdr3_length: 16
v_call: TRBV3-1
j_call: TRBJ2-3
d_call: TRBD2
clone_size: few
cdr3_nt: TGTGCCAGCAGCCAGCGTAGCGGGGGGGTTACAGATACGCAGTATTTT
cdr3_aa: CASSQRSGGVTDTQYF

cdr3_length: 15
v_call: TRBV12-3/TRBV12-4
j_call: TRBJ1-5
d_call: TRBD1
clone_size: .
cdr3_nt: TGTGCCAGCAGTTTACCAGGGGGAGTCAATCAGCCCCAGCATTTT
cdr3_aa: CASSLPGGVNQPQHF

cdr3_length: 14
v_call: TRBV30
j_call: TRBJ1-1
d_call: .
clone_size: .
cdr3_nt: TGTGCCTGGAGGTCTCCAGCCGGATTCACTGAAGCTTTCTTT
cdr3_aa: CAWRSPAGFTEAFF

cdr3_length: 13
v_call: TRBV19
j_call: TRBJ1-1
d_call: .
clone_size: many
cdr3_nt: TGTGCCAGTAGTCGGGGCGCGGGAACTGAAGCTTTCTTT
cdr3_aa: CASSRGAGTEAFF

cdr3_length: 13
v_call: TRBV7-9
j_call: TRBJ2-7
d_call: TRBD1
clone_size: .
cdr3_nt: TGCGCCAGCAGCCAGGACAGGCCCTACGAGCAGTACTTC
cdr3_aa: CASSQDRPYEQYF

cdr3_length: 15
v_call: TRBV6-1
j_call: TRBJ2-7
d_call: .
clone_size: many
cdr3_nt: TGTGCCAGCAGCGGCGGGGGCAGGGGGAGAAACGAGCAGTACTTC
cdr3_aa: CASSGGGRGRNEQYF

cdr3_length: 15
v_call: TRBV5-8
j_call: TRBJ1-5
d_call: .
clone_size: many
cdr3_nt: TGTGCCAGCAGCTTGTGGTTGGGGGAAAATCAGCCCCAGCATTTT
cdr3_aa: CASSLWLGENQPQHF

cdr3_length: 17
v_call: TRBV24-1
j_call: TRBJ2-3
d_call: TRBD2
clone_size: many
cdr3_nt: TGTGCCACCAGTGATATTCTAGCGGGGGATAGCACAGATACGCAGTATTTT
cdr3_aa: CATSDILAGDSTDTQYF